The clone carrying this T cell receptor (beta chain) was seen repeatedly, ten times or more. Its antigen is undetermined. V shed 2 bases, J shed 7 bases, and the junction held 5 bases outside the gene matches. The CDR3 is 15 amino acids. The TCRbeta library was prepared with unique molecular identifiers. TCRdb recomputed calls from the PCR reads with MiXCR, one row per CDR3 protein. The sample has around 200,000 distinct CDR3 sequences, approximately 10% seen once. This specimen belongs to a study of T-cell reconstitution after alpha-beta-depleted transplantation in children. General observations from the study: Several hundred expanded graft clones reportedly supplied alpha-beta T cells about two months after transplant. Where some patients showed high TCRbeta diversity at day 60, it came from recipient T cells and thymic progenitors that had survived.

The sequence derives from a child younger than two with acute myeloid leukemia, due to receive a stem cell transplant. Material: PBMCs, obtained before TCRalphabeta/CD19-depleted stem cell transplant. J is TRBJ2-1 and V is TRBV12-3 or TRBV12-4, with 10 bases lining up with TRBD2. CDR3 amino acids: CASSLQLAGQNEQFF. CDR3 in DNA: TGTGCCAGCAGTTTACAACTAGCGGGACAGAATGAGCAGTTCTTC.